Below, one T cell receptor (beta chain) is given with its context. Its antigen remains unknown. V lost 7 bases, J lost 6 bases, and 19 bases lay in between. The CDR3 totals 15 residues. Germline-derived CDR1 and CDR2 are SNHLY and FYNNEI. This record comes from a study of cytomegalovirus exposure and HLA in healthy donors. Study results and caveats: One later analysis, an examination of the 120 validation repertoires, found that first-cohort TCR clusters tended to co-occur in them.

Generated by immunoSEQ multiplex PCR, the TCRdb table keeps only in-frame clones and is missing some. The sample records 250,000 to 400,000 clones, roughly 88% being singletons. This TCR came from a man between 25 and 39 years old in good health and CMV-seronegative. The chain couples TRBV2 to TRBJ2-1; D is perhaps TRBD1 (5 bases). Sequenced input: PBMCs. The CDR3 reads CASTPQGSVSNEQFF. The CDR3 DNA reads TGTGCCAGCACCCCCCAGGGCAGTGTAAGCAATGAGCAGTTCTTC.